Below are 26 T cell receptor beta chains sequenced from a single sample in a study of blood T cell repertoires in COVID-19. Profiling relied on immunoSEQ multiplex PCR, and the TCRdb table lists in-frame clones only, not all of them. This table holds around 270,000 clones, around 89% found once. The sequencing input was peripheral blood. The receptors were gathered from a middle-aged man with acute or convalescent COVID-19.

CDR3 nucleotide sequence: TGTGCCAGCAGCCCCTCCCCCGACAGATCCTACGAGCAGTACTTC. Translated, it gives CASSPSPDRSYEQYF. The V call is TRBV11-2, the J call TRBJ2-7, with TRBD1 as a possible D gene (5 bases). Trimming shortened V by 5 bases and J by 1 base, and 15 bases separated the two germline ends. The germline V gene has CDR1 SGHAT and CDR2 FQNNGV. The length of the CDR3 is 15 residues.

The genes are TRBV10-2 and TRBJ1-1, with TRBD1 as a possible D gene (6 bases). Germline V CDR1 and CDR2: WSHSY, SAAADI. The CDR3 is 14 amino acids. The ends were cut back, 7 bases at V and 4 bases at J, with 16 bases in the middle. CDR3: CASTEGGKSTEAFF. CDR3 bases: TGCGCCAGCACCGAGGGGGGGAAGAGCACTGAAGCTTTCTTT.

The CDR3 is CATSDTRDRGNGYTF. The CDR3 DNA follows: TGTGCCACCAGTGATACCCGGGACAGGGGCAATGGCTACACCTTC. The V call is TRBV24-1, the J call TRBJ1-2, with 10 bases that match TRBD1. V was clipped by 3 bases and J by 6 bases; unmatched bases: 6. Germline V gene lookup returns CDR1 KGHDR and CDR2 SFDVKD. The CDR3 sequence is 15 residues long.

This clone showed up just once. The rearrangement links TRBV9 to TRBJ2-3; D is unresolved. V lost 4 bases and J 4 bases, leaving 16 bases between the germline ends. Per the germline V gene, CDR1 is SGDLS and CDR2 is YYNGEE. The CDR3 consists of 15 residues. CDR3 DNA sequence: TGTGCCAGCAGCCCCCGAGGCCCGAAAGCAGATACGCAGTATTTT. This gives the protein CASSPRGPKADTQYF.

Note on this clone: In the same sample, other DNA sequences code for this CDR3. The chain employs TRBV6-5 and TRBJ1-3; D possibly corresponds to TRBD1 (6 bases). Germline V CDR1 and CDR2: MNHEY, SVGAGI. This CDR3 contains 14 residues. V lost 6 bases and J 0 bases, leaving 9 bases between the germline ends. CDR3 protein: CASSPDSSGNTIYF. The CDR3 region has the DNA TGTGCCAGCAGCCCGGACAGCTCTGGAAACACCATATATTTT.

This chain links TRBV11-1 with TRBJ1-2, with 9 bases matching TRBD1. J gave up 6 bases and V 5 bases, and 4 bases lay outside the gene matches. Germline V lookup: CDR1 SGHAT, CDR2 FQDESV (reference sequence). This CDR3 has 13 amino acids. The DNA of the CDR3 is TGTGCCAGCAGCCCAAGGACAGGGGATGGCTACACCTTC. It encodes CASSPRTGDGYTF.

The chain has TRBV19 and TRBJ1-2, with TRBD1 identical over 9 bases. This CDR3 is 16 amino acids long. The V gene's germline CDR1 is LNHDA and CDR2 SQIVND (reference sequence). The V gene end was trimmed by 5 bases and the J gene end by 3 bases; junction bases not matched to a gene: 10. The chain's CDR3 is CASSALRDREDYGYTF. The DNA for the CDR3 is TGTGCCAGTAGTGCCCTGAGGGACAGGGAAGACTATGGCTACACCTTC.

V is TRBV6-5 and J is TRBJ2-1; D might be TRBD2 (6 bases). Germline V gene sequence: CDR1 MNHEY, CDR2 SVGAGI. CDR3 length: 15 residues. The ends were cut back, 0 bases at V and 8 bases at J, with 14 bases in the middle. In nucleotides, the CDR3 is TGTGCCAGCAGTTACTCGGAGGGGAGCCGGGATGAGCAGTTCTTC. Translation gives CASSYSEGSRDEQFF.

DNA for the CDR3: TGTGCCAGCAGCTTTCGGGGGACTAGCACAGATACGCAGTATTTT. Translation: CASSFRGTSTDTQYF. This chain connects TRBV11-2 to TRBJ2-3, with D possibly matching TRBD2 (6 bases). V lost 3 bases to trimming and J lost 0 bases, with 10 bases between them. CDR1 is SGHAT and CDR2 is FQNNGV in the germline V gene. The CDR3 covers 15 residues.

This clone was seen just once. The rearrangement joins TRBV19 to TRBJ2-2; 7 positions agree with TRBD1. The CDR3 covers 15 residues. V gave up 7 bases and J gave up 5 bases; unmatched junction bases: 10. CDR1 is LNHDA and CDR2 is SQIVND in the germline V gene (reference sequence). Here the CDR3 reads CASTRQGMETGELFF. The DNA of the CDR3 is TGTGCCAGTACTAGACAGGGAATGGAAACCGGGGAGCTGTTTTTT.

This rearrangement joins TRBV5-1 to TRBJ2-3; the D gene is possibly TRBD1 (5 bases). Germline V gene sequence: CDR1 SGHRS, CDR2 YFSETQ. V was cut by 4 bases and J by 6 bases, with 12 bases left in between. The CDR3 sequence is 13 residues long. As DNA, the CDR3 is TGCGCCAGCAGCCACATGGGGCCCGATACGCAGTATTTT. Its translation: CASSHMGPDTQYF.

The V call is TRBV4-1, the J call TRBJ2-3; a possible D gene is TRBD1 (5 bases). The germline gives CDR1 MGHRA, CDR2 YSYEKL. CDR3 length: 13 residues. Deletions cut 4 bases from V and 6 bases from J, with 11 bases between. The CDR3 region is CASSRQLGDTQYF. The CDR3 DNA reads TGCGCCAGCAGCCGACAGCTGGGGGATACGCAGTATTTT.

The chain is built from TRBV29-1 and TRBJ2-2, with TRBD2 identical over 8 bases. The CDR3 is 12 residues long. Germline CDR1 SQVTM, CDR2 ANQGSEA. The CDR3 spells CCTGGDTGELFF. CDR3 sequence (DNA): TGCTGTACCGGGGGGGACACCGGGGAGCTGTTTTTT.

This clone appeared once. The chain combines TRBV7-3 with TRBJ2-3, with 7 bases aligning to TRBD2. The germline V gene encodes CDR1 SGHTA and CDR2 FQGTGA. V shed 4 bases, J shed 1 base, and the junction held 2 bases outside the gene matches. This CDR3 is built from 14 residues. The CDR3 protein is CASSSSGGTDTQYF. Written as DNA, the CDR3 is TGTGCCAGCAGCTCGAGCGGGGGCACAGATACGCAGTATTTT.

The chain carries TRBV12-5 and TRBJ1-5, with D uncertain. The V end was cut by 1 base, the J end by 4 bases, with 8 bases between. Per the germline V gene, CDR1 is LGHNT and CDR2 is FRNRAP. The CDR3 extends over 14 amino acids. The CDR3 region has the DNA TGTGCTAGTGGTTTGGGGCGGATAAATCAGCCCCAGCATTTT. It yields the protein CASGLGRINQPQHF. Filled out from reference TRBV12-5 and TRBJ1-5, the complete variable domain reads DARVTQTPRHKVTEMGQEVTMRCQPILGHNTVFWYRQTMMQGLELLAYFRNRAPLDDSGMPKDRFSAEMPDATLATLKIQPSEPRDSAVYFCASGLGRINQPQHFGDGTRLSIL.

Remarks on this clone: Additional DNA sequences in this sample encode the identical CDR3. The CDR3 DNA reads TGTGCCAGCAGTTACTCCGGGGGGAACACTGAAGCTTTCTTT. Its translation is CASSYSGGNTEAFF. The chain links TRBV6-6 to TRBJ1-1, with D perhaps matching TRBD1 (5 bases). The germline V gene encodes CDR1 MNHNY and CDR2 SVGAGI (reference sequence). This CDR3 contains 14 residues. Trimming removed 0 bases at V and 1 base at J, with 6 bases between.

The chain links TRBV3-1 (or the pseudogene TRBV3-2) to TRBJ2-2, with a weak D call TRBD1 (8 bases). Per germline, CDR1 LGHDT and CDR2 YNNKEL (reference sequence). Trimming took off 5 bases at V and 6 bases at J, with 16 bases between the two ends. The length of the CDR3 is 15 residues. The CDR3 DNA sequence: TGTGCCAGCAGCTTCCGGACAGGGAGGGCCGGGGAGCTGTTTTTT. It encodes CASSFRTGRAGELFF.

The chain recombines TRBV19 with TRBJ2-1; 7 bases fit TRBD2. V was pared by 5 bases and J by 3 bases, with 13 bases of the junction left unmatched. Germline V CDR1 and CDR2: LNHDA, SQIVND (reference sequence). CDR3 size: 17 residues. The CDR3 region has the DNA TGTGCCAGTAGTCGCGGCTCTACTAGCGATTACTACAATGAGCAGTTCTTC. Protein: CASSRGSTSDYYNEQFF.

The sample holds a few counts of this clone. V and J are TRBV2 and TRBJ1-1; no firm D call. CDR3 length: 13 amino acids. Trimming pared 7 bases from V and 5 bases from J, leaving 14 bases between. CDR1 SNHLY and CDR2 FYNNEI come from the germline V gene. This CDR3 reads CASNPEVATEAFF. The CDR3 nucleotides are TGTGCCAGCAACCCGGAGGTTGCGACTGAAGCTTTCTTT.

This sequence joins TRBV7-2 and TRBJ1-5; 7 nucleotides match TRBD1. The ends lost 3 bases at V and 4 bases at J; junction bases unmatched: 3. Per germline, CDR1 SGHTA and CDR2 FQGNSA. The CDR3 spans 14 residues. CDR3 DNA: TGTGCCAGCAGCTTCTCAGGGGGAAATCAGCCCCAGCATTTT. Amino acids: CASSFSGGNQPQHF.

The V call is TRBV7-8, the J call TRBJ1-1, with a weak D call TRBD1 (5 bases). This CDR3 has 15 amino acids. CDR1 and CDR2 (germline): SGHVS, FQNEAQ. Trimming pared 1 base from V and 3 bases from J, leaving 12 bases between. This CDR3 is CASSLDPGGDTEAFF. CDR3 bases: TGTGCCAGCAGCTTAGATCCCGGGGGGGACACTGAAGCTTTCTTT.

The V call is TRBV12-3 or TRBV12-4, the J call TRBJ1-5, with D unresolved. V was cut by 1 base and J by 7 bases, with 8 bases left in between. This CDR3 has 13 amino acids. The CDR3 region is CASSLGSMQPQHF. The CDR3 DNA reads as TGTGCCAGCAGTTTAGGGTCTATGCAGCCCCAGCATTTT.

V is TRBV11-3 and J is TRBJ2-1; 7 bases agree with TRBD2. CDR3 length equals 17 residues. In germline, CDR1 is SGHNT, CDR2 YENEEA. J gave up 1 base and V 4 bases, and 10 bases lay outside the gene matches. CDR3 sequence (DNA): TGTGCCAGCAGCTCGATCTACGGGACTAAGTCCTACAATGAGCAGTTCTTC. It is translated as CASSSIYGTKSYNEQFF.

V gene TRBV24-1 combines with J gene TRBJ1-3; D is ambiguous. V lost 8 bases and J 4 bases, leaving 23 bases between the germline ends. The germline V gene encodes CDR1 KGHDR and CDR2 SFDVKD. The CDR3 length is 17 residues. The DNA of the CDR3 is TGTGCCACCACCAGGCCCTGGCGGGGATCAAGAGGAAACACCATATATTTT. It yields the protein CATTRPWRGSRGNTIYF.

CDR3 DNA sequence: TGTGCCAGCAGTGAAAGACCGGGACAGGGTAGGTACGAGCAGTACTTC. This sequence encodes CASSERPGQGRYEQYF. This rearrangement joins TRBV6-1 to TRBJ2-7, with 9 bases matching TRBD1. The V and J ends lost 2 bases and 4 bases, in that order; junction bases with no gene match: 9. The germline CDR1 and CDR2 sequences are MNHNS and SASEGT. This CDR3 comprises 16 residues.

This clone was seen just once. The gene calls are TRBV3-1 (or the pseudogene TRBV3-2) and TRBJ1-6; a weak D match, TRBD1 (6 bases). Trimming took 4 bases from V and 14 from J, leaving 15 bases between them. CDR1 and CDR2 from the germline V gene are LGHDT and YNNKEL (reference sequence). This CDR3 spans 13 amino acids. The CDR3 nucleotides are TGTGCCAGCAGCCTGCGGACAGCGACCACCCTCCACTTT. This sequence encodes CASSLRTATTLHF.